These T cell receptor beta chains were read from a single sample in a study of human T cells and chemical hapten exposure. TCRdb re-analysed the RACE reads in MiXCR, keeping a single row per CDR3 protein. Here the sample spans 120,000 to 150,000 distinct CDR3 sequences, roughly 12% being singletons. Here the sequenced sample was whole blood, taken in connection with sensitization to the hapten diphenylcyclopropenone (DPC). Receptors originate from a woman between 50 and 59 years old with alopecia areata. Some clones in this sample may be carry-over from other donors' samples. Each CDR3 is given with its conserved first and last residue. Each record gives: J gene, V gene, CDR3 protein.

>TRBJ2-1|TRBV28
CASRGGRRSYNEQFF
>TRBJ2-3|TRBV5-1
CASTTMASGSVDTQYF
>TRBJ2-5|TRBV24-1
CATSDSIPGEETQYF
>TRBJ2-3|TRBV6-2/TRBV6-3
CASSYRDRTDTQYF
>TRBJ1-4|TRBV15
CATSRDSQGSNEKLFF
>TRBJ2-2|TRBV6-6
CASSLGQGGTGELFF
>TRBJ1-5|TRBV23-1
CASSQSTGLGQPQHF
>TRBJ1-4|TRBV5-8
CASSLVGGEKLFF
>TRBJ2-7|TRBV4-2
CASSQEGRENYEQYF
>TRBJ2-5|TRBV9
CASSLEGSVKETQYF
>TRBJ2-1|TRBV24-1
CATSDFPPTSTLSIGEQFF
>TRBJ2-5|TRBV7-2
CASSLFRGTQETQYF
>TRBJ2-3|TRBV4-2
CASSPRKGVGADTQYF
>TRBJ2-7|TRBV9
CASSIGTSGEQYF
>TRBJ2-2|TRBV14
CASSLRRGTTGELFF
>TRBJ2-6|TRBV9
CASSNTGSGANVLTF
>TRBJ2-2|TRBV3-1
CASSQGLVAGELFF
>TRBJ2-3|TRBV7-3
CASSPSAGGQDTQYF
>TRBJ2-1|TRBV30
CAWSLLGGGNEQFF
>TRBJ1-2|TRBV9
CASSPQGAQPYGYTF